This TCR beta chain stems from a study of shared clonotypes between healthy human individuals. Study at large: Donor ages ranged 18 to 49 years: a couple of women, a few men.

Germline loops: CDR1 ENHRY, CDR2 SYGVKD. The CDR3 runs to 13 residues. Losses at the gene ends were 8 bases for V and 6 bases for J; bases not matched to a gene: 9. Sequencing was performed with immunoSEQ multiplex PCR; in TCRdb, only in-frame clones are kept and a portion is missing. The table records 1.4 million or so clones, about 98.5% of them present only once. Sequenced input: naive CD4+ T cells sorted from blood. The subset: CD45RA+ positively selected. The receptor was derived from a man aged 30 to 39 in good health. The rearrangement joins TRBV10-3 to TRBJ1-1; 7 nucleotides align to TRBD1. DNA of the CDR3: TGTGCCATCGACCCGACAGGGCGATCTGAAGCTTTCTTT. Translating it yields CAIDPTGRSEAFF.